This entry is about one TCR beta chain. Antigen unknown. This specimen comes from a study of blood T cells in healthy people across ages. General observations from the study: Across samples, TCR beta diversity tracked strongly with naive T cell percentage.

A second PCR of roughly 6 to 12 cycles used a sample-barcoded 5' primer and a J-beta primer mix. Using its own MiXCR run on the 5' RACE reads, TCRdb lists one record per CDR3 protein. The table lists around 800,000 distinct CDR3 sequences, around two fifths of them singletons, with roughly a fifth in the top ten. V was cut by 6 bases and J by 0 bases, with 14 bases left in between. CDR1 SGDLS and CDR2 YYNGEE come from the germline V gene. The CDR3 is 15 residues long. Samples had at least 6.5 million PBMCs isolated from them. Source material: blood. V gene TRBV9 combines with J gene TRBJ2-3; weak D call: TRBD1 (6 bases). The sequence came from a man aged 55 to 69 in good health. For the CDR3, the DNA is TGTGCCAGCACCGTTAGGGGGACAAGCACAGATACGCAGTATTTT. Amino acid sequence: CASTVRGTSTDTQYF.